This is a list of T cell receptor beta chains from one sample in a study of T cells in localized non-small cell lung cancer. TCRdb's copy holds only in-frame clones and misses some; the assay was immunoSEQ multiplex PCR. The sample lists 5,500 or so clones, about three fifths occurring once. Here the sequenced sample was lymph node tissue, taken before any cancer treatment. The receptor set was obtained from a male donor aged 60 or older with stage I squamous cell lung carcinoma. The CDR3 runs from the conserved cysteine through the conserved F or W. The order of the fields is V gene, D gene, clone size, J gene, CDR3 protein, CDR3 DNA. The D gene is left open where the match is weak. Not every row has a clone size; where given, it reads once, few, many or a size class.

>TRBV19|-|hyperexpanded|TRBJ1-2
CASSMYSGWNGYTF
TGTGCCAGTAGTATGTACTCAGGGTGGAATGGCTACACCTTC
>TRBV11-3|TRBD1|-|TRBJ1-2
CASSLRDSAYGYTF
TGTGCCAGCAGCCTAAGGGACAGCGCGTATGGCTACACCTTC
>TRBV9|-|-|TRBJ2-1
CASHLDLRTLNEQFF
TGTGCCAGCCACCTCGACCTCCGGACATTAAATGAGCAGTTCTTC
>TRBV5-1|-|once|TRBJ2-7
CASSLAADQTYEQYF
TGCGCCAGCAGCTTGGCGGCAGACCAAACCTACGAGCAGTACTTC
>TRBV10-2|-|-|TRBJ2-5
CASSERGIQETQYF
TGCGCCAGCAGTGAACGAGGGATCCAAGAGACCCAGTACTTC
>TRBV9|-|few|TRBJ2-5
CASSATGSVGTQYF
TGTGCCAGCAGCGCAACAGGGTCGGTGGGGACCCAGTACTTC
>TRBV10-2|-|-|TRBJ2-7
CASSESRFWVEQYF
TGCGCCAGCAGTGAGTCAAGGTTCTGGGTCGAGCAGTACTTC
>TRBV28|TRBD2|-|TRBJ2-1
CASRLGGRAYNEQFF
TGTGCCAGCCGTCTAGGCGGGAGGGCCTACAATGAGCAGTTCTTC
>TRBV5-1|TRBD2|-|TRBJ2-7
CASSLTGLAGAPEQYF
TGCGCCAGCAGCTTGACGGGACTAGCGGGAGCCCCCGAGCAGTACTTC
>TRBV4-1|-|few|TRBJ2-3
CASSQHFAGRETPDTQYF
TGCGCCAGCAGCCAACATTTTGCCGGACGGGAGACGCCAGATACGCAGTATTTT
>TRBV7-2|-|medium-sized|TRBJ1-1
CASSLGYNTEAFF
TGTGCCAGCAGCTTAGGGTACAACACTGAAGCTTTCTTT
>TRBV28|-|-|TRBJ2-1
CASSFVGLTHNEQFF
TGTGCCAGCAGTTTTGTGGGGCTGACGCACAATGAGCAGTTCTTC
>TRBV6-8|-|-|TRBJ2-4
CASSLGGQQNIQYF
TGTGCCAGCAGTCTGGGGGGACAGCAAAACATTCAGTACTTC
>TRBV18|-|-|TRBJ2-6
CASSPETSGANVLTF
TGTGCCAGCTCACCAGAGACTTCTGGGGCCAACGTCCTGACTTTC
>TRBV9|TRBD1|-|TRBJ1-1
CASSVGAGGGEAFF
TGTGCCAGCAGCGTAGGGGCAGGGGGCGGCGAAGCTTTCTTT
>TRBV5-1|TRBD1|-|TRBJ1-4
CASSLEESGGAIEKLFF
TGCGCCAGCAGCTTGGAGGAATCAGGGGGCGCCATTGAAAAACTGTTTTTT
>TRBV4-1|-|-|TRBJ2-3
CASSRRTASTDTQYF
TGCGCCAGCAGCCGGCGCACAGCGAGCACAGATACGCAGTATTTT
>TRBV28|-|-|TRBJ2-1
CASSLGGTVYNEQFF
TGTGCCAGCAGTTTAGGCGGGACCGTCTACAATGAGCAGTTCTTC
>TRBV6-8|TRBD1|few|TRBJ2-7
CASRLTGYSYEQYF
TGTGCCAGCAGACTGACAGGGTACTCCTACGAGCAGTACTTC
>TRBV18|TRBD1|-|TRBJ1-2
CASSPAQGDGYTF
TGTGCCAGCTCACCAGCCCAGGGGGATGGCTACACCTTC
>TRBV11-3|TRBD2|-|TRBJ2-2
CASSLAGVGGELFF
TGTGCCAGCAGCTTGGCGGGGGTTGGCGGGGAGCTGTTTTTT
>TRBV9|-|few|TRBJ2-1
CASSASLISYNEQFF
TGTGCCAGCAGCGCTAGCCTGATCTCCTACAATGAGCAGTTCTTC
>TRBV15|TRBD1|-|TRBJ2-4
CATSRVTGGTKNIQYF
TGTGCCACCAGCAGAGTTACAGGGGGGACCAAAAACATTCAGTACTTC
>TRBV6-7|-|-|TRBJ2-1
CASSYGPPGQALSYNEQFF
TGTGCCAGCAGTTACGGACCACCTGGGCAAGCTCTTTCCTACAATGAGCAGTTCTTC
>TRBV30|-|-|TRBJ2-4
CAWSEGSAKNIQYF
TGTGCCTGGTCAGAGGGGTCGGCCAAAAACATTCAGTACTTC
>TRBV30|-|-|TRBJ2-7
CAWSVQSYEQYF
TGTGCCTGGAGTGTACAAAGCTACGAGCAGTACTTC
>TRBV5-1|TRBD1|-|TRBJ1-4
CASSSQGQANEKLFF
TGCGCCAGCAGCTCCCAGGGACAGGCCAATGAAAAACTGTTTTTT
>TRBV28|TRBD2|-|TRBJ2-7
CASKGTSSQQYF
TGTGCCAGCAAAGGGACTAGCTCGCAGCAGTACTTC
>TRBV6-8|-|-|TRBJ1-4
CASSWADSLNEKLFF
TGTGCCAGCAGTTGGGCCGACAGTCTTAATGAAAAACTGTTTTTT
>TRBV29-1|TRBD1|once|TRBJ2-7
CSVGTGGPYEQYF
TGCAGCGTTGGGACAGGGGGGCCCTACGAGCAGTACTTC
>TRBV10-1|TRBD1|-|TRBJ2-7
CASSRGTGREQYF
TGCGCCAGCAGCAGGGGGACCGGGCGGGAGCAGTACTTC
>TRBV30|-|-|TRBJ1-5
CAWSVGNQPQHF
TGTGCCTGGAGTGTAGGAAATCAGCCCCAGCATTTT
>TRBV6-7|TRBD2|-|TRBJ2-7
CASTTTSGSTNEQYF
TGTGCCAGCACCACGACTAGCGGGAGTACGAACGAGCAGTACTTT
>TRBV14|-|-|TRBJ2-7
CASSHAGEQYF
TGTGCCAGCAGCCACGCCGGCGAGCAGTACTTC
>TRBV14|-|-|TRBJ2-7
CASGRRYEQYF
TGTGCCAGCGGGAGAAGGTACGAGCAGTACTTC
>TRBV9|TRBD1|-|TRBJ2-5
CASRDRVETQYF
TGTGCCAGCAGGGACAGGGTGGAGACCCAGTACTTC
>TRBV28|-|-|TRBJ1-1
CASRTTGKGNTEAFF
TGTGCCAGCAGAACAACAGGGAAGGGGAACACTGAAGCTTTCTTT
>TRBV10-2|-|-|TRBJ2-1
CASSSKWVNNEQFF
TGCGCCAGCAGTTCCAAATGGGTTAACAATGAGCAGTTCTTC
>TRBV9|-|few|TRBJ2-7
CASSESGGYEQYF
TGTGCCAGCAGCGAGTCAGGGGGGTACGAGCAGTACTTC
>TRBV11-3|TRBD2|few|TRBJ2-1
CASSLLAGARSSYNEQFF
TGTGCCAGCAGCTTACTAGCGGGAGCCCGTAGCTCCTACAATGAGCAGTTCTTC
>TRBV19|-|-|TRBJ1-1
CASSALTDTEAFF
TGTGCCAGTAGTGCCCTGACAGACACTGAAGCTTTCTTT
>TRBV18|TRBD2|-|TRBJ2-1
CASSPRREGSEQFF
TGTGCCAGCTCACCACGGCGGGAGGGTAGTGAGCAGTTCTTC
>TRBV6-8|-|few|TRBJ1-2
CASSYSSPGYTF
TGTGCCAGCAGTTACTCCTCCCCAGGCTACACCTTC
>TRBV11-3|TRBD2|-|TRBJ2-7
CASSLWTSGSDEQYF
TGTGCCAGCAGCTTGTGGACTAGCGGGAGCGACGAGCAGTACTTC
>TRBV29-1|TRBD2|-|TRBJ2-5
CSVSGSGETQYF
TGCAGCGTGAGCGGGAGCGGAGAGACCCAGTACTTC